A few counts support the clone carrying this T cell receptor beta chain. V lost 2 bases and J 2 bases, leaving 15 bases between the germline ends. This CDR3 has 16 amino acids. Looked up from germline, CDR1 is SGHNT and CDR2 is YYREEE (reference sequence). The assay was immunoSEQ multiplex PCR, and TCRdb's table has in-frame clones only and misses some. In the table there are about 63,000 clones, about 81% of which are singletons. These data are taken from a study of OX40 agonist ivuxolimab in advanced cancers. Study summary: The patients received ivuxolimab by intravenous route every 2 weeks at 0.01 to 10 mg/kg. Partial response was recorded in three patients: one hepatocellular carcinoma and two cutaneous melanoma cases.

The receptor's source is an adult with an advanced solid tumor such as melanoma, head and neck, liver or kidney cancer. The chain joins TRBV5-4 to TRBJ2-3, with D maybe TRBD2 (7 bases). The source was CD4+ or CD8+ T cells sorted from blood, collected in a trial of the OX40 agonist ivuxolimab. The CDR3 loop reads CASSFAAGANTDTQYF. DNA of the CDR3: TGTGCCAGCAGCTTTGCTGCGGGGGCCAACACAGATACGCAGTATTTT.